The 19 T cell receptor beta chains given below trace back to one sample, sequenced in a study of T cells after yellow fever vaccination (dated by TCRdb to 2018 to 2020). The treatment or condition label corresponds to: live attenuated yellow fever vaccine strain. Libraries were prepared through 5' RACE. TCRdb names Illumina NovaSeq 6000 as the instrument used. TCRdb itself trimmed the public reads at Q25 with fastp, ran MiXCR and retained productive beta chains. Each entry is one CDR3 protein sequence, shown with its most common DNA and genes. The sample includes 400,000 or so distinct CDR3 sequences, with approximately 19% observed a single time. In total, the top ten clones hold about a sixth of the sample. The sequences come from PBMCs, collected before the yellow fever booster vaccination. These receptors all come from a man between 18 and 35 years old who received the YFV17D yellow fever vaccine.

This clonotype was recorded a few times. This chain connects TRBV9 to TRBJ2-5, with no clear D. Trimming pared 0 bases from V and 3 bases from J, leaving 9 bases between. This CDR3 has 14 residues. Germline CDR1 and CDR2: SGDLS and YYNGEE. This CDR3 reads CASSVDGVKETQYF. In DNA, the CDR3 is TGTGCCAGCAGCGTAGATGGGGTAAAAGAGACCCAGTACTTC.

This clonotype appeared many times. CDR3 amino acids: CASSQVQDSPLHF. CDR3 DNA: TGTGCCAGCAGCCAAGTACAAGATTCACCCCTCCACTTT. The gene calls are TRBV9 and TRBJ1-6; D remains ambiguous. V lost 4 bases to trimming and J lost 8 bases, with 10 bases between them. The CDR3 has 13 residues. CDR1 SGDLS and CDR2 YYNGEE come from the germline V gene.

The chain uses TRBV5-6 and TRBJ1-1; D is ambiguous. The V end lost 0 bases, the J end lost 5 bases, and 14 bases lay between the germline ends. The CDR3 totals 15 residues. Germline values: CDR1 SGHDT, CDR2 YYEEEE. CDR3 protein: CASSLVSTRRTEAFF. The CDR3 nucleotides read TGTGCCAGCAGCTTGGTTTCGACCCGGAGGACTGAAGCTTTCTTT.

This clonotype was detected only a few times. This rearrangement joins TRBV15 to TRBJ2-7, with D possibly being TRBD2 (6 bases). The CDR3 sequence is 13 residues long. The germline V and J ends were trimmed by 5 bases and 3 bases, with 11 bases remaining between them. Germline lookup yields CDR1 LNHNV and CDR2 YYDKDF (reference sequence). CDR3 coding DNA: TGTGCCACCAGCCCACGGGAGAACTACGAGCAGTACTTC. Its translation is CATSPRENYEQYF.

This clonotype was picked up many times. The rearrangement joins TRBV5-1 to TRBJ2-5; the D is unclear. The germline V gene has CDR1 SGHRS and CDR2 YFSETQ. CDR3 size: 12 residues. V was trimmed by 6 bases and J by 4 bases, leaving 10 bases between them. CDR3 DNA sequence: TGCGCCAGCAATGACGGGTTAGAGACCCAGTACTTC. Translation gives CASNDGLETQYF.

The chain uses TRBV6-5 and TRBJ1-1; a possible D gene is TRBD1 (5 bases). The germline V and J ends were trimmed by 0 bases and 5 bases, with 22 bases remaining between them. There are 18 residues in the CDR3. Germline values: CDR1 MNHEY, CDR2 SVGAGI. The CDR3 DNA follows: TGTGCCAGCAGTTACTCGACAAGCCTCGGGGGAGGCGGGACTGAAGCTTTCTTT. As protein: CASSYSTSLGGGGTEAFF.

In its sample, this clonotype was seen a few times. V gene TRBV5-1 combines with J gene TRBJ2-5, with 9 bases that match TRBD2. This CDR3 is built from 18 residues. V shed 2 bases and J 2 bases; nucleotides not matched to a gene: 13. CDR1 SGHRS and CDR2 YFSETQ come from the germline V gene. CDR3 loop: CASSLMAGGPNSQETQYF. For the CDR3, the DNA is TGCGCCAGCAGCTTAATGGCGGGGGGGCCGAATTCGCAAGAGACCCAGTACTTC.

The rearrangement links TRBV20-1 to TRBJ2-5; possibly TRBD1 or TRBD2 for D (5 bases each). Between the trimmed V and J ends, which lost 5 bases and 2 bases, there was a span of 9 bases. This CDR3 contains 12 residues. CDR1 and CDR2 (germline): DFQATT, SNEGSKA (reference sequence). CDR3 loop: CSAGTVQETQYF. CDR3 bases: TGCAGTGCTGGGACGGTACAAGAGACCCAGTACTTC.

This clonotype has at least ten counts. The rearrangement joins TRBV18 to TRBJ1-1; D is ambiguous. CDR3 length: 14 amino acids. V lost 2 bases to trimming and J lost 0 bases, with 7 bases between them. The germline V gene has CDR1 KGHSH and CDR2 LQKENI. The CDR3 DNA reads TGTGCCAGCTCACCAAGGAATTTGAACACTGAAGCTTTCTTT. Residues: CASSPRNLNTEAFF. The full variable domain, rest sourced from reference TRBV18 and TRBJ1-1, is NAGVMQNPRHLVRRRGQEARLRCSPMKGHSHVYWYRQLPEEGLKFMVYLQKENIIDESGMPKERFSAEFPKEGPSILRIQQVVRGDSAAYFCASSPRNLNTEAFFGQGTRLTVV.

This clonotype was seen only a few times. The rearrangement uses TRBV11-2 and TRBJ1-1; D is ambiguous. This CDR3 region has 15 residues. V dropped 3 bases and J dropped 0 bases, with 11 bases sitting between them. CDR1 and CDR2 from the germline V gene are SGHAT and FQNNGV. This CDR3 is CASSFSRPLNTEAFF. Written as DNA, the CDR3 is TGTGCCAGCAGCTTTTCACGCCCGTTGAACACTGAAGCTTTCTTT.

The CDR3 is CSARVRGLSPEAFF. Written as DNA, the CDR3 is TGCAGCGCGCGAGTTAGGGGGCTATCACCTGAAGCTTTCTTT. The J gene is TRBJ1-1, the V gene TRBV29-1, with 7 bases identical to TRBD1. The CDR3 runs to 14 residues. J was trimmed by 6 bases and V by 7 bases; bases with no gene match: 14. Germline CDR1 SQVTM, CDR2 ANQGSEA.

The rearrangement joins TRBV2 to TRBJ2-5; D is perhaps TRBD1 (6 bases). Trimming shortened V by 2 bases and J by 2 bases, and 12 bases separated the two germline ends. The germline V gene has CDR1 SNHLY and CDR2 FYNNEI. CDR3 length: 15 amino acids. Here the CDR3 reads CASSEKTGRQETQYF. In DNA, the CDR3 is TGTGCCAGCAGTGAAAAGACAGGCAGGCAAGAGACCCAGTACTTC.

A few counts support this clonotype. The J gene is TRBJ1-4, the V gene TRBV20-1; D may be TRBD1 (5 bases). Germline V gene lookup returns CDR1 DFQATT and CDR2 SNEGSKA (reference sequence). V dropped 5 bases and J dropped 7 bases, with 17 bases sitting between them. The CDR3 contains 14 residues. CDR3 nucleotides: TGCAGTGCTCCGCACGGGACTCAAAGTGAAAAACTGTTTTTT. It encodes CSAPHGTQSEKLFF.

This clonotype showed up just a few times. The chain recombines TRBV2 with TRBJ2-7; 8 bases line up with TRBD2. The ends lost 1 base at V and 0 bases at J; junction bases unmatched: 11. Germline CDR1 reads SNHLY; CDR2 reads FYNNEI. CDR3 length equals 18 residues. CDR3: CASSEGLSGAYFSYEQYV. The CDR3 nucleotides read TGTGCCAGCAGTGAAGGGCTTAGCGGGGCTTACTTCTCCTACGAGCAGTACGTC.

This clonotype was observed a handful of times. The chain employs TRBV6-5 and TRBJ2-3; TRBD2 aligns across 13 bases. J lost 6 bases, V lost 0 bases, and 9 bases had no gene match. The CDR3 extends over 18 amino acids. Germline lookup yields CDR1 MNHEY and CDR2 SVGAGI. The CDR3 region is CASSYSMPLAGGSDTQYF. The CDR3 nucleotides read TGTGCCAGCAGTTACTCGATGCCACTAGCGGGGGGGAGTGATACGCAGTATTTT.

The chain links TRBV4-3 to TRBJ2-7; TRBD2 aligns across 7 bases. Losses at the gene ends were 0 bases for V and 2 bases for J; bases not matched to a gene: 7. There are 16 residues in the CDR3. CDR1 and CDR2 (germline): LGHNA, YSLEER. CDR3 coding DNA: TGCGCCAGCAGCCAAGAACGGGGGGACCCTGCCTACGAGCAGTACTTC. This sequence encodes CASSQERGDPAYEQYF.

This rearrangement joins TRBV7-8 to TRBJ2-5; 12 bases map to TRBD2. From germline, CDR1 is SGHVS and CDR2 FQNEAQ. The V gene end was trimmed by 1 base and the J gene end by 6 bases; junction bases not matched to a gene: 12. This CDR3 region has 18 residues. The CDR3 DNA reads as TGTGCCAGCAGCTTAGGTGGACTAGCGGGGTCATTTGGTCAGACCCAGTACTTC. Its protein product is CASSLGGLAGSFGQTQYF.

This chain joins TRBV5-5 and TRBJ1-4; D possibly corresponds to TRBD1 (6 bases). This CDR3 is built from 17 residues. The V end was cut by 7 bases, the J end by 0 bases, with 19 bases between. Germline lookup yields CDR1 SGHKS and CDR2 YYEKEE (reference sequence). The CDR3 region is CASQRDIWGATNEKLFF. The CDR3, as DNA: TGTGCCAGCCAACGGGACATTTGGGGTGCAACTAATGAAAAACTGTTTTTT.

This clonotype has a handful of counts. V gene TRBV11-2 combines with J gene TRBJ1-5; unclear D gene. CDR1 SGHAT and CDR2 FQNNGV come from the germline V gene. CDR3 length: 15 amino acids. The ends were cut back, 1 base at V and 0 bases at J, with 7 bases in the middle. This chain's CDR3 is CASSLGPYSNQPQHF. CDR3 DNA: TGTGCCAGCAGCTTAGGGCCGTATAGCAATCAGCCCCAGCATTTT.